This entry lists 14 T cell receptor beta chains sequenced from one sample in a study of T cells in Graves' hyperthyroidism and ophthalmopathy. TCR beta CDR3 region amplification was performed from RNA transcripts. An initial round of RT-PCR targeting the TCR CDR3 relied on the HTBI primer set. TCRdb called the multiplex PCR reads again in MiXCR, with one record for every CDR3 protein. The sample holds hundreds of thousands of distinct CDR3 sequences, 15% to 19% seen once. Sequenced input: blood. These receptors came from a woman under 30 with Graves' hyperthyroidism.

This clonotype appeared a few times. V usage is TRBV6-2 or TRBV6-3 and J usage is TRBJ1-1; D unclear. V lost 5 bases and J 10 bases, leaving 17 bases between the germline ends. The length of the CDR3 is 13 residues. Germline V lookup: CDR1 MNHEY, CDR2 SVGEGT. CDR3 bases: TGTGCCAGCAGTCGAACCACGGAGACCTCAGCTTTCTTT. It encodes CASSRTTETSAFF.

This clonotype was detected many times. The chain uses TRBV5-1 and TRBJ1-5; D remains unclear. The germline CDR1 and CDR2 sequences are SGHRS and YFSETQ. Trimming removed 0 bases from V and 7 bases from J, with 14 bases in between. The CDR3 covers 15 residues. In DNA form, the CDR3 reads TGCGCCAGCAGCTTGGATTCTAGGGTTAACCAGCCCCAGCATTTT. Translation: CASSLDSRVNQPQHF.

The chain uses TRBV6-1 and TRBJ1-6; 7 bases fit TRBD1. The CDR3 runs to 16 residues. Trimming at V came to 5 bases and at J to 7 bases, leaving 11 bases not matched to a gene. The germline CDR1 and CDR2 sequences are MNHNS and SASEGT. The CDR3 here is CASSPRRQGDNSPLHF. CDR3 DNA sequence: TGTGCCAGCAGTCCCCGCCGACAGGGTGACAATTCACCCCTCCACTTT.

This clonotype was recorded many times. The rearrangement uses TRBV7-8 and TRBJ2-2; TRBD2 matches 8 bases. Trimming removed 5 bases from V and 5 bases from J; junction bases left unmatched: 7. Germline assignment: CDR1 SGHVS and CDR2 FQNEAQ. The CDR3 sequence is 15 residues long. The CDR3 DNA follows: TGTGCCAGCAGCCACAGCGGGAGAGGTACCGGGGAGCTGTTTTTT. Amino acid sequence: CASSHSGRGTGELFF.

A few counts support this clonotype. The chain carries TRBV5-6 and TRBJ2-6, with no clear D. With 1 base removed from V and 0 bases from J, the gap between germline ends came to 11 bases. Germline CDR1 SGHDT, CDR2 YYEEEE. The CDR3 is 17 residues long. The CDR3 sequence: CASSLRPLSSGANVLTF. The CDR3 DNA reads TGTGCCAGCAGCTTGCGGCCCCTAAGCTCTGGGGCCAACGTCCTGACTTTC.

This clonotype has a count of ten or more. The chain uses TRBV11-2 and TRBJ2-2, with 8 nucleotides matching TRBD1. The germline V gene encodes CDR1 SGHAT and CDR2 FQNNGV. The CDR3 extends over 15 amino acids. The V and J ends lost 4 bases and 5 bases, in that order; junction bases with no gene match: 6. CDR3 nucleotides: TGTGCCAGCAGCTCAGGACAGGGCGGGACCGGGGAGCTGTTTTTT. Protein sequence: CASSSGQGGTGELFF.

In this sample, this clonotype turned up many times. The CDR3 DNA sequence: TGTGCCAGCAGTTTAACGGCAGGGGGTCAGCCCCAGCATTTT. Amino acids: CASSLTAGGQPQHF. The V and J genes are TRBV12-3 or TRBV12-4 and TRBJ1-5, with 7 bases identical to TRBD1. The V segment lost 2 bases and the J segment 6 bases; nucleotides outside the gene matches: 4. The length of the CDR3 is 14 residues.

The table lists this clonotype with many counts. The CDR3 DNA reads as TGTGCCAGCAGTACGAGGGGTGAAAAACTGTTTTTT. As protein: CASSTRGEKLFF. This chain connects TRBV28 to TRBJ1-4; a possible D gene is TRBD1 (5 bases). This CDR3 has 12 residues. V was trimmed by 5 bases and J by 7 bases, leaving 8 bases between them. Germline-derived CDR1 and CDR2 are MDHEN and SYDVKM.

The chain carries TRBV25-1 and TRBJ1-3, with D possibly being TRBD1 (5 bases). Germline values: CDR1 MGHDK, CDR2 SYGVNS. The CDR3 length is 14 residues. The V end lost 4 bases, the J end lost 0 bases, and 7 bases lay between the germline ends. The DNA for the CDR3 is TGTGCCAGCAGTGCAGGGAGCTCTGGAAACACCATATATTTT. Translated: CASSAGSSGNTIYF. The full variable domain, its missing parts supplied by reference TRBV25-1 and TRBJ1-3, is EADIYQTPRYLVIGTGKKITLECSQTMGHDKMYWYQQDPGMELHLIHYSYGVNSTEKGDLSSESTVSRIRTEHFPLTLESARPSHTSQYLCASSAGSSGNTIYFGEGSWLTVV.

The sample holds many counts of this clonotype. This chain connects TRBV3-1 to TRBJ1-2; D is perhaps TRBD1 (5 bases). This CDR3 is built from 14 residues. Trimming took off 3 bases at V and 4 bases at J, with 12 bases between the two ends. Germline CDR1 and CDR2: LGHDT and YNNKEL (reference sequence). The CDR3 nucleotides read TGTGCCAGCAGCCAGGCAGGGCGAAGCTATGGCTACACCTTC. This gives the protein CASSQAGRSYGYTF. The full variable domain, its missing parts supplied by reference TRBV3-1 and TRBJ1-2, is DTAVSQTPKYLVTQMGNDKSIKCEQNLGHDTMYWYKQDSKKFLKIMFSYNNKELIINETVPNRFSPKSPDKAHLNLHINSLELGDSAVYFCASSQAGRSYGYTFGSGTRLTVV.

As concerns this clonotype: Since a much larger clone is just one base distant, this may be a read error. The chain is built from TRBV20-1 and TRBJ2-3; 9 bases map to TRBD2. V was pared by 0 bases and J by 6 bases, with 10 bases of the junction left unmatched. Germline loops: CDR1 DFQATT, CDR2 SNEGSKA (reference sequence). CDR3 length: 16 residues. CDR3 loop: CSARDVGLAGLDTQYF. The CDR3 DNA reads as TGCAGTGCTAGAGATGTCGGGCTAGCGGGGCTGGATACGCAGTATTTT.

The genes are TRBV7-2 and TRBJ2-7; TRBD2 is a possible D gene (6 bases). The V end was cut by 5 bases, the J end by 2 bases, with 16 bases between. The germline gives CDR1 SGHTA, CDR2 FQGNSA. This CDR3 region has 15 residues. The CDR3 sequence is CASSQDRGTPYEQYF. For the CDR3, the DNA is TGTGCCAGCAGCCAAGATCGGGGGACTCCCTACGAGCAGTACTTC.

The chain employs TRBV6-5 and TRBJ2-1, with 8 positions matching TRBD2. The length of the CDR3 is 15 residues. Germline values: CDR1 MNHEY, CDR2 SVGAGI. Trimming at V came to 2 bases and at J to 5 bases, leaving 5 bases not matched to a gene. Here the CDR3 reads CASSYGAGGDNEQFF. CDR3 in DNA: TGTGCCAGCAGTTACGGGGCGGGGGGCGACAATGAGCAGTTCTTC.

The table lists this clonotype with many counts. Here the CDR3 DNA reads TGTGCCAGCAGTGAACTTGGGACAGGAGGTTTTGATGGCTACACCTTC. Translating it yields CASSELGTGGFDGYTF. The J gene is TRBJ1-2, the V gene TRBV2; 8 nucleotides align to TRBD1. V lost 2 bases and J lost 6; bases outside the gene matches: 11. Germline V CDR1 and CDR2: SNHLY, FYNNEI. The CDR3 runs 16 residues.